A selection of T cell receptor beta chains follows, all from one sample in a study of blood T cell repertoires in COVID-19. Measured with immunoSEQ multiplex PCR; TCRdb has only the in-frame clones, and not every one. This table has about 210,000 clones, around 81% appearing once. Input material: PBMCs or T cells enriched from blood (not recorded which). These TCRs come from a woman aged 50 to 60 with acute COVID-19. The CDR3 runs from the conserved cysteine through the conserved F or W. The D gene is left open where the match is weak. Only part of the rows carry a size: once, few, many, or a class if the clone is expanded.

CDR3 length	D gene	clone size	J gene	V gene	CDR3 protein	CDR3 DNA
16	TRBD2	.	TRBJ2-3	TRBV4-1	CASSAIAGGLSDTQYF	TGCGCCAGCAGCGCCATAGCGGGAGGGCTTTCAGATACGCAGTATTTT
14	TRBD2	.	TRBJ2-3	TRBV7-2	CASKKGLATDTQYF	TGTGCCAGCAAGAAGGGACTAGCCACAGATACGCAGTATTTT
14	.	.	TRBJ2-2	TRBV28	CASSPIGNTGELFF	TGTGCCAGCAGTCCGATCGGGAACACCGGGGAGCTGTTTTTT
17	TRBD1	.	TRBJ1-2	TRBV28	CASRSTLWTGVYCGYTF	TGTGCCAGCAGATCCACCTTGTGGACAGGGGTATATTGTGGCTACACCTTC
15	.	.	TRBJ1-2	TRBV28	CASSLPLGYGGGYTF	TGTGCCAGCAGTTTACCCCTCGGATACGGCGGTGGCTACACCTTC
18	TRBD1	.	TRBJ1-5	TRBV5-1	CASSWTTKGAGGNQPQHF	TGCGCCAGCAGCTGGACTACTAAGGGGGCTGGTGGCAATCAGCCCCAGCATTTT
14	.	.	TRBJ1-4	TRBV19	CASSMGGLNEKLFF	TGTGCCAGTAGTATGGGAGGCCTTAATGAAAAACTGTTTTTT
14	.	.	TRBJ1-6	TRBV25-1	CASSDQSDNSPLHF	TGTGCCAGCAGTGACCAGTCTGATAATTCACCCCTCCACTTT
15	.	.	TRBJ2-7	TRBV18	CASSPLGGVTYEQYF	TGTGCCAGCTCCCCCCTGGGGGGAGTTACTTACGAGCAGTACTTC
18	TRBD2	.	TRBJ2-2	TRBV5-1	CASSLASSGRAFTGELFF	TGCGCCAGCAGCTTGGCGTCTAGCGGGAGGGCCTTCACCGGGGAGCTGTTTTTT
14	TRBD1	few	TRBJ1-2	TRBV19	CASSPTGGGYGYTF	TGTGCCAGTAGTCCTACAGGGGGCGGCTATGGCTACACCTTC
13	.	.	TRBJ2-7	TRBV5-1	CASSLRDNYEQYF	TGCGCCAGCAGCTTGCGGGACAACTACGAGCAGTACTTC
14	.	.	TRBJ2-2	TRBV7-9	CASSEDRNTGELFF	TGTGCCAGCAGCGAAGACAGAAACACCGGGGAGCTGTTTTTT
16	.	once	TRBJ1-4	TRBV15	CATSRDGGAGNEKLFF	TGTGCCACCAGCAGAGATGGAGGGGCAGGGAATGAAAAACTGTTTTTT
14	TRBD1	.	TRBJ1-6	TRBV28	CASSWGQTNSPLHF	TGTGCCAGCAGTTGGGGACAGACTAATTCACCCCTCCACTTT
15	TRBD2	.	TRBJ2-7	TRBV5-1	CASSRTGLGSREQYF	TGCGCCAGCAGCCGGACGGGACTAGGGTCGAGGGAGCAGTACTTC
16	.	.	TRBJ2-1	TRBV4-1	CASSRHRDTTYNEQFF	TGCGCCAGCAGCCGACACCGGGACACTACCTACAATGAGCAGTTCTTC
15	TRBD2	.	TRBJ2-7	TRBV6-5	CASNPSSGISYEQYF	TGTGCCAGCAATCCTTCTAGCGGGATTTCCTACGAGCAGTACTTC
13	.	once	TRBJ1-1	TRBV30	CAWSGQAGLKAFF	TGTGCCTGGAGTGGACAGGCCGGATTAAAAGCTTTCTTT
14	TRBD2	.	TRBJ2-5	TRBV11-1	CASSLELAGATQYF	TGTGCCAGCAGCTTAGAACTAGCGGGAGCGACCCAGTACTTC
14	TRBD1	once	TRBJ1-1	TRBV9	CASSAGQGSTEAFF	TGTGCCAGCAGCGCAGGACAGGGGAGCACTGAAGCTTTCTTT
12	.	.	TRBJ1-1	TRBV19	CARKWGDTEAFF	TGTGCCAGGAAGTGGGGGGACACTGAAGCTTTCTTT
15	.	.	TRBJ2-7	TRBV27	CASSLASGGWNEQYF	TGTGCCAGCAGTTTAGCGTCAGGAGGGTGGAACGAGCAGTACTTC
12	.	.	TRBJ1-2	TRBV28	CASSPPAGGYTF	TGTGCCAGCAGTCCCCCGGCAGGGGGCTACACCTTC
13	TRBD1	once	TRBJ1-1	TRBV11-3	CASSATGGVEAFF	TGTGCCAGCAGCGCTACAGGGGGTGTTGAAGCTTTCTTT
15	TRBD1	.	TRBJ1-2	TRBV28	CASSLPTGNNYGYTF	TGTGCCAGCAGTCTGCCGACAGGGAATAACTATGGCTACACCTTC
15	.	.	TRBJ1-5	TRBV19	CASSVGQFSNQPQHF	TGTGCCAGTAGTGTCGGACAGTTTAGCAATCAGCCCCAGCATTTT
15	.	.	TRBJ1-6	TRBV18	CASSPVAGDNSPLHF	TGTGCCAGCTCACCAGTGGCAGGGGATAATTCACCCCTCCACTTT
14	.	.	TRBJ1-1	TRBV9	CASSSRQANTEAFF	TGTGCCAGCAGCTCACGACAGGCGAACACTGAAGCTTTCTTT
14	.	.	TRBJ1-1	TRBV28	CASSLEISPPQAFF	TGTGCCAGCAGTTTAGAGATTTCGCCCCCCCAAGCTTTCTTT
15	TRBD2	.	TRBJ2-1	TRBV11-2	CASSPQAGPYNEQFF	TGTGCCAGCAGCCCCCAAGCGGGACCCTACAATGAGCAGTTCTTC
17	TRBD1	.	TRBJ1-1	TRBV9	CASSVGGFDRENTEAFF	TGTGCCAGCAGCGTAGGTGGGTTTGACAGGGAGAACACTGAAGCTTTCTTT
15	TRBD1	few	TRBJ2-7	TRBV10-2	CASSPGQGADYEQYF	TGCGCCAGCAGCCCCGGACAGGGGGCGGACTACGAGCAGTACTTC
12	.	few	TRBJ1-2	TRBV20-1	CSASRAGLSYTF	TGCAGTGCTAGTCGGGCAGGGCTTAGCTACACCTTC
17	TRBD1	.	TRBJ1-3	TRBV7-2	CASSLVTGVISGNTIYF	TGTGCCAGCAGCTTGGTGACAGGGGTGATCTCTGGAAACACCATATATTTT
14	TRBD1	.	TRBJ2-3	TRBV5-8	CASENRGGTDTQYF	TGTGCCAGCGAAAACAGGGGGGGCACAGATACGCAGTATTTT
16	.	few	TRBJ1-1	TRBV5-8	CASSFIGQGGNTEAFF	TGTGCCAGCAGCTTTATCGGTCAGGGAGGGAACACTGAAGCTTTCTTT
16	TRBD2	.	TRBJ2-5	TRBV9	CASSVGGGADQETQYF	TGTGCCAGCAGCGTAGGCGGGGGGGCAGACCAAGAGACCCAGTACTTC
14	.	.	TRBJ2-5	TRBV6-6	CASSNPGLQETQYF	TGTGCCAGCAGTAACCCAGGGCTACAAGAGACCCAGTACTTC
18	TRBD1	few	TRBJ1-1	TRBV6-2/TRBV6-3	CASSYSATGAIGNTEAFF	TGTGCCAGCAGTTACTCGGCGACAGGGGCTATCGGGAACACTGAAGCTTTCTTT